Below, 12 T cell receptor beta chains from the same sample are listed, as sequenced in a study of T cells after yellow fever vaccination. One entry per CDR3 protein results from TCRdb running MiXCR on the 5' RACE reads. The sample has some 70,000 distinct CDR3 sequences, around 7% seen once. Source: CD8+ T cells sorted from PBMCs, taken about 49 days after the first yellow fever vaccination. The receptors derive from a man aged 18 to 35 who received the YFV17D yellow fever vaccine.

The chain is built from TRBV11-2 and TRBJ2-2; tentatively, D is TRBD2 (6 bases). Germline CDR1 and CDR2: SGHAT and FQNNGV. Trimming removed 1 base from V and 10 bases from J, with 19 bases in between. The CDR3 runs 16 residues. The CDR3, as DNA: TGTGCCAGCAGCTTAGTAGCGAGCACGGGGGAAGAGGAGCTGTTTTTT. It encodes CASSLVASTGEEELFF.

This clonotype was counted between two and nine times. This chain uses TRBV15 with TRBJ2-5, with a possible D match to TRBD2 (5 bases). V was shortened by 8 bases and J by 5 bases, with 18 bases between the two germline ends. Germline CDR1 reads LNHNV; CDR2 reads YYDKDF (reference sequence). The CDR3 is 14 amino acids. The CDR3 DNA reads as TGTGCCACCGGGCCGGGAACTGGCATGGAGACCCAGTACTTC. Amino acid sequence: CATGPGTGMETQYF.

The chain couples TRBV7-6 to TRBJ1-1, with D hard to call. V lost 2 bases, J lost 8 bases, and 12 bases lay in between. Germline V lookup: CDR1 SGHVS, CDR2 FNYEAQ. The CDR3 contains 13 residues. The CDR3 DNA reads TGTGCCAGCAGCTTAACTCTGGGAGGGGAAGCTTTCTTT. Translating it yields CASSLTLGGEAFF.

This clonotype has a count of ten or more. Germline and junction disagree at one end, which may indicate a read error. The genes are TRBV20-1 and TRBJ2-2, with D unclear. CDR1 DFQATT and CDR2 SNEGSKA come from the germline V gene (reference sequence). CDR3 size: 14 residues. The CDR3 DNA follows: TGCAGTGCTCCCCAATGGCCGAACCCCGGGGAGCTGTTTTTT. Translated, it gives CSAPQWPNPGELFF.

This clonotype was counted only a few times. The chain joins TRBV19 to TRBJ1-1; tentative D call: TRBD1 (5 bases). This CDR3 region has 16 residues. Trimming pared 0 bases from V and 0 bases from J, leaving 11 bases between. Germline V gene sequence: CDR1 LNHDA, CDR2 SQIVND (reference sequence). CDR3 sequence reads: CASSIEGGNLNTEAFF. CDR3 nucleotides: TGTGCCAGTAGTATAGAGGGGGGAAACTTGAACACTGAAGCTTTCTTT.

There are many counts of this clonotype. This chain connects TRBV9 to TRBJ2-1, with 8 bases identical to TRBD2. The CDR3 spans 17 residues. From germline, CDR1 is SGDLS and CDR2 YYNGEE. V was pared by 4 bases and J by 4 bases, with 13 bases of the junction left unmatched. CDR3: CASSPGGVGGGYNEQFF. CDR3 nucleotides: TGTGCCAGCAGCCCCGGAGGAGTCGGCGGGGGGTACAATGAGCAGTTCTTC.

This clonotype was detected many times. The chain has TRBV7-9 and TRBJ2-2; D remains unclear. Trimming took off 5 bases at V and 0 bases at J, with 13 bases between the two ends. There are 16 residues in the CDR3. CDR1 SEHNR and CDR2 FQNEAQ come from the germline V gene (reference sequence). CDR3 in amino acids: CASSPNNGPNTGELFF. The CDR3 coding sequence is TGTGCCAGCAGCCCTAACAACGGACCGAACACCGGGGAGCTGTTTTTT.

Details on this clonotype: A read error may be the cause here, since a much bigger clone is one base away. The chain has TRBV4-1 and TRBJ2-3, with 13 bases fitting TRBD2. Germline trimming cut 6 bases from V and 13 bases from J; bases unmatched to any gene: 10. The CDR3 covers 14 residues. Germline V lookup: CDR1 MGHRA, CDR2 YSYEKL. The CDR3 reads CASRQRTSGGPEYF. CDR3 DNA sequence: TGCGCCAGCAGACAAAGGACTAGCGGGGGACCGGAGTATTTT.

This clonotype was counted ten times or more. The chain uses TRBV7-3 and TRBJ2-1; 8 bases map to TRBD2. The germline V gene has CDR1 SGHTA and CDR2 FQGTGA. The V segment lost 4 bases and the J segment 4 bases; nucleotides outside the gene matches: 6. The CDR3 consists of 15 residues. The CDR3 here is CASSSSGGAYNEQFF. The CDR3 DNA sequence: TGTGCCAGCAGCTCCAGCGGGGGAGCATACAATGAGCAGTTCTTC.

The sample holds a few counts of this clonotype. The chain carries TRBV12-3 or TRBV12-4 and TRBJ2-1, with TRBD2 identical over 10 bases. The CDR3 is 15 amino acids. V shed 8 bases and J 4 bases; nucleotides not matched to a gene: 8. The CDR3 DNA reads TGTGCCAGCCTGGTGGGACTAGCGACGTACAATGAGCAGTTCTTC. Translated, it gives CASLVGLATYNEQFF.

This chain links TRBV7-2 with TRBJ2-7, with D possibly being TRBD1 or TRBD2 (5 bases each). Trimming pared 0 bases from V and 5 bases from J, leaving 14 bases between. The CDR3 has 15 amino acids. The germline gives CDR1 SGHTA, CDR2 FQGNSA. The CDR3 DNA reads TGTGCCAGCAGCTTAGCTGGGAGCAGAGGGGACGAGCAGTACGTC. Protein product: CASSLAGSRGDEQYV.

This clonotype was detected ten times or more. The chain links TRBV7-9 to TRBJ1-4; possible D gene TRBD1, 6 bases. Germline-derived CDR1 and CDR2 are SEHNR and FQNEAQ (reference sequence). The CDR3 totals 15 residues. V lost 5 bases and J 6 bases, leaving 16 bases between the germline ends. The CDR3 nucleotides read TGTGCCAGCAGCATACGTGACAGGCCCGATGAAAAACTGTTTTTT. It translates to CASSIRDRPDEKLFF.